These 25 T cell receptor beta chains share one sample of origin, sequenced in a study of blood T cells in healthy people across ages. Sample-barcoded 5' priming and a J-beta primer mix drove a second PCR of about 6 to 12 cycles. A single record per CDR3 protein comes from TCRdb applying MiXCR to the 5' RACE reads. The repertoire includes around 1.5 million distinct CDR3 sequences, about 31% of them detected once, and about 11% sits in the top ten. The sample taken for sequencing was blood. These receptors were obtained from a woman in her 30s in good health.

This sequence joins TRBV5-4 and TRBJ2-3, with 12 bases fitting TRBD2. With 4 bases clipped from V and 6 bases from J, the junction kept 9 bases outside the gene matches. Germline-derived CDR1 and CDR2 are SGHNT and YYREEE (reference sequence). CDR3 length: 16 residues. The CDR3 bases are TGTGCCAGCAGCCCCAAGACTAGCGGGGGACCCGATACGCAGTATTTT. Amino acids: CASSPKTSGGPDTQYF.

This clonotype was seen ten or more times. This chain links TRBV27 with TRBJ2-6; 13 bases match TRBD2. CDR3 length: 17 residues. Unmatched junction bases numbered 8, after V lost 8 bases and J lost 4 bases. The V gene's germline CDR1 is MNHEY and CDR2 SMNVEV (reference sequence). The CDR3, as DNA: TGTGCCAGCGCAAAGGGACTAGCGGGATCCGGGGCCAACGTCCTGACTTTC. Residues: CASAKGLAGSGANVLTF.

There are a few counts of this clonotype. The chain couples TRBV27 to TRBJ2-7; D tentatively fits TRBD1 or TRBD2 (5 bases each). There are 15 residues in the CDR3. V was shortened by 5 bases and J by 4 bases, with 18 bases between the two germline ends. Per germline, CDR1 MNHEY and CDR2 SMNVEV (reference sequence). In DNA, the CDR3 is TGTGCCAGCAGTCCACAGGCGGGTTACCTTTACGAGCAGTACTTC. Its protein is CASSPQAGYLYEQYF.

This clonotype has more than one count but fewer than ten. The chain employs TRBV20-1 and TRBJ2-5; 8 bases map to TRBD2. Germline CDR1 and CDR2: DFQATT and SNEGSKA (reference sequence). The CDR3 is 13 residues long. Trimming cost V 5 bases and J 0 bases; bases outside gene matches: 2. As DNA, the CDR3 is TGCAGTGCTGGGACTAGATACCAAGAGACCCAGTACTTC. It specifies CSAGTRYQETQYF.

The chain recombines TRBV15 with TRBJ1-2; no clear D. The CDR3 consists of 13 residues. Germline values: CDR1 LNHNV, CDR2 YYDKDF (reference sequence). The V gene lost 5 bases and the J gene lost 0 bases, with 7 bases spanning the gap. The DNA for the CDR3 is TGTGCCACCAGCCCGGATCCTAACTATGGCTACACCTTC. As protein: CATSPDPNYGYTF.

This clonotype was detected ten times or more. The chain has TRBV6-6 and TRBJ2-5, with a weak D call TRBD2 (5 bases). V was shortened by 0 bases and J by 10 bases, with 12 bases between the two germline ends. Germline assignment: CDR1 MNHNY and CDR2 SVGAGI (reference sequence). There are 13 residues in the CDR3. The CDR3: CASSYSLSGDQYF. CDR3 nucleotides: TGTGCCAGCAGTTACTCCCTGTCCGGGGACCAGTACTTC.

The CDR3 region has the DNA TGTGCCAGCAGCCCAACTCGGACACCCGAAGCTTTCTTT. Its translation is CASSPTRTPEAFF. The genes are TRBV3-1 and TRBJ1-1; perhaps TRBD1 as D (5 bases). Germline V gene sequence: CDR1 LGHDT, CDR2 YNNKEL (reference sequence). The CDR3 extends over 13 amino acids. Trimming shortened V by 4 bases and J by 8 bases, and 14 bases separated the two germline ends.

This clonotype has a handful of counts. The chain recombines TRBV13 with TRBJ2-7; 12 nucleotides align to TRBD2. Germline V lookup: CDR1 PRHDT, CDR2 FYEKMQ (reference sequence). V shed 5 bases and J 1 base; nucleotides not matched to a gene: 12. This CDR3 has 18 amino acids. This chain's CDR3 is CASSPAGTSGPISYEQYF. CDR3 DNA sequence: TGTGCCAGCAGCCCAGCCGGGACTAGCGGGCCGATTTCCTACGAGCAGTACTTC.

This clonotype has only a few counts. The chain is built from TRBV27 and TRBJ2-1; 14 positions match TRBD2. This CDR3 is built from 16 residues. Germline lookup yields CDR1 MNHEY and CDR2 SMNVEV (reference sequence). J lost 7 bases, V lost 3 bases, and 5 bases had no gene match. CDR3 DNA sequence: TGTGCCAGCAGTTTTAGACTAGCGGGAGGGCAAAATGAGCAGTTCTTC. Its protein product is CASSFRLAGGQNEQFF.

The CDR3 DNA is TGTGCCAGCAGCTTAGCGACGGGAGGGCCTGGAGATACGCAGTATTTT. Protein product: CASSLATGGPGDTQYF. The chain links TRBV7-8 to TRBJ2-3; 8 bases are a match to TRBD2. This CDR3 comprises 16 residues. V dropped 0 bases and J dropped 5; count of bases not matched to a gene: 7. Germline CDR1 is SGHVS and CDR2 is FQNEAQ.

V usage is TRBV4-1 and J usage is TRBJ2-1; 7 bases are shared with TRBD1. Unmatched junction bases numbered 11, after V lost 6 bases and J lost 9 bases. CDR1 and CDR2 (germline): MGHRA, YSYEKL. This CDR3 is built from 14 residues. The CDR3 is CASRRPGQRGEQFF. Here the CDR3 DNA reads TGCGCCAGCAGACGTCCGGGACAGAGGGGTGAGCAGTTCTTC.

In the case of this clonotype: A read error may produce the germline difference seen at one junction end. The chain combines TRBV3-1 with TRBJ1-1; D is unclear. The CDR3 contains 14 residues. Per the germline V gene, CDR1 is LGHDT and CDR2 is YNNKEL (reference sequence). CDR3 nucleotide sequence: TGTGCCAGCAGCCAAGAGGGAATGAACGCTGAAGCTTTCTTT. It translates to CASSQEGMNAEAFF.

This clonotype was recorded only once. The conserved phenylalanine or tryptophan normally closing the CDR3 is absent here, so this likely arose from a read error. The chain couples TRBV29-1 to TRBJ1-1, with unresolved D. V lost 2 bases, J lost 5 bases, and 6 bases lay in between. The germline V gene encodes CDR1 SQVTM and CDR2 ANQGSEA. There are 11 residues in the CDR3. Here the CDR3 DNA reads TGCAGCGTTGAAAGGGATACTGAAGCTTTCCTT. Its protein product is CSVERDTEAFL.

This sequence joins TRBV27 and TRBJ2-3, with 9 positions matching TRBD2. This CDR3 contains 17 residues. The V gene end was trimmed by 6 bases and the J gene end by 1 base; junction bases not matched to a gene: 11. Looked up from germline, CDR1 is MNHEY and CDR2 is SMNVEV (reference sequence). The CDR3 region is CASSRRGASGGTDTQYF. CDR3 bases: TGTGCCAGCAGCCGCCGGGGCGCTAGCGGGGGCACAGATACGCAGTATTTT.

The rearrangement joins TRBV5-1 to TRBJ2-6; TRBD1 agrees at 7 bases. This CDR3 has 17 amino acids. J gave up 1 base and V 4 bases, and 8 bases lay outside the gene matches. The germline V gene encodes CDR1 SGHRS and CDR2 YFSETQ. CDR3 nucleotides: TGCGCCAGCAGCCGCACAGGGGTCGGGTCTGGGGCCAACGTCCTGACTTTC. Translating it yields CASSRTGVGSGANVLTF.

This clonotype occurred a few times. V gene TRBV29-1 combines with J gene TRBJ1-2; D call uncertain. The germline V gene has CDR1 SQVTM and CDR2 ANQGSEA. Trimming left V 4 bases short and J 0 bases short, with 6 bases between. The CDR3 contains 12 residues. The CDR3 here is CSVVSPNYGYTF. CDR3 nucleotide sequence: TGCAGCGTTGTTTCACCTAACTATGGCTACACCTTC.

The chain recombines TRBV9 with TRBJ2-7; 7 bases are a match to TRBD1. Trimming cost V 4 bases and J 5 bases; bases outside gene matches: 9. Germline CDR1 and CDR2: SGDLS and YYNGEE. The CDR3 runs to 14 residues. For the CDR3, the DNA is TGTGCCAGCAGCTTAGCCTATACAGGGGACGAGCAGTACTTC. Encoded protein: CASSLAYTGDEQYF. Based on the CDR3 plus reference TRBV9 and TRBJ2-7, the full variable domain is DSGVTQTPKHLITATGQRVTLRCSPRSGDLSVYWYQQSLDQGLQFLIQYYNGEERAKGNILERFSAQQFPDLHSELNLSSLELGDSALYFCASSLAYTGDEQYFGPGTRLTVT.

The V gene is TRBV7-9, the J gene TRBJ1-1; D is possibly TRBD1 (6 bases). V was pared by 4 bases and J by 0 bases, with 15 bases between. Germline CDR1 and CDR2: SEHNR and FQNEAQ (reference sequence). The CDR3 consists of 16 residues. CDR3 residues: CASSYPLTGVNTEAFF. The DNA of the CDR3 is TGTGCCAGCAGCTACCCGTTGACAGGTGTGAACACTGAAGCTTTCTTT.

Comment on this clonotype: The junction and the germline gene differ at one end; a read error may be behind it. This chain connects TRBV29-1 to TRBJ2-1, with D possibly called TRBD1 or TRBD2 (5 bases each). Germline V CDR1 and CDR2: SQVTM, ANQGSEA. The CDR3 spans 14 residues. In nucleotides, the CDR3 is TGCAGCGTTGAGGAGAGGGGCGCCCACAATGAGCGGTTCTTC. It specifies CSVEERGAHNERFF.

V gene TRBV20-1 combines with J gene TRBJ2-4, with a possible D match to TRBD2 (6 bases). The V and J ends lost 1 base and 8 bases respectively, with 21 bases between them. CDR1 is DFQATT, CDR2 SNEGSKA, per germline (reference sequence). The CDR3 sequence is 16 residues long. The CDR3 bases are TGCAGTGCTAGAGCTTGGGAGGAAGAGTTTGGAGACATTCAGTACTTC. Protein product: CSARAWEEEFGDIQYF.

There are a few counts of this clonotype. This chain connects TRBV6-5 to TRBJ2-1; 8 nucleotides line up with TRBD1. The CDR3 runs 14 residues. V trimming: 5 bases; J trimming: 5 bases; junction bases outside the gene matches: 5. Per germline, CDR1 MNHEY and CDR2 SVGAGI. CDR3 protein: CASSRTGLDNEQFF. The CDR3 DNA is TGTGCCAGCAGTCGGACAGGGCTAGACAATGAGCAGTTCTTC.

The V call is TRBV20-1, the J call TRBJ1-2; weak D call: TRBD1 (5 bases). Between the trimmed V and J ends, which lost 5 bases and 6 bases, there was a span of 22 bases. CDR1 is DFQATT, CDR2 SNEGSKA, per germline (reference sequence). This CDR3 is built from 15 residues. CDR3 nucleotides: TGCAGTGCTGGAGCCTTGGGGCGGGTCAGGGATGGCTACACCTTC. It encodes CSAGALGRVRDGYTF.

This chain links TRBV2 with TRBJ1-2, with D perhaps matching TRBD1 (6 bases). This CDR3 comprises 14 residues. Per germline, CDR1 SNHLY and CDR2 FYNNEI. V was pared by 3 bases and J by 6 bases, with 14 bases between. The CDR3 region has the DNA TGTGCCAGCAGTGATGGGTACAGGGAGGATGGCTACACCTTC. It translates to CASSDGYREDGYTF.

This rearrangement joins TRBV20-1 to TRBJ2-5, with a weak D call TRBD1 (6 bases). CDR3 length: 14 residues. The V end lost 6 bases, the J end lost 4 bases, and 18 bases lay between the germline ends. The V gene's germline CDR1 is DFQATT and CDR2 SNEGSKA (reference sequence). The CDR3 nucleotides are TGCAGTGCCACGGGCAGGGGTGGAGGAGAGACCCAGTACTTC. Encoded protein: CSATGRGGGETQYF.

The chain recombines TRBV5-8 with TRBJ1-5; no reliable D call. V was trimmed by 6 bases and J by 0 bases, leaving 13 bases between them. This CDR3 has 15 amino acids. Germline CDR1 reads SGHTS; CDR2 reads YDEGEE. In DNA form, the CDR3 reads TGTGCCAGCACCCCCGGCCGTTATAGCAATCAGCCCCAGCATTTT. This encodes CASTPGRYSNQPQHF.